Listed below are T cell receptor beta chains from one sample, sequenced in a study of CD8+ T cells in alopecia areata. TCRdb keeps only in-frame clones here, not all; method: immunoSEQ multiplex PCR. The data hold 130,000 or so clones, with almost 50% observed a single time. Sequences were derived from CD8+ T cells sorted from blood, sampled at week 0. These TCRs come from a human donor with alopecia areata. Both conserved end residues are trimmed from each CDR3.

TRBJ2-7 | TRBV7-6 | ASSPRGTYEQY
TRBJ2-5 | TRBV4-2 | ASSLGGRETQY
TRBJ2-7 | TRBV7-9 | ASRHSGTGLGEQY
TRBJ2-3 | TRBV18 | ASSPGGEPTDTQY
TRBJ2-5 | TRBV27 | ASQVLAGQETQY
TRBJ1-2 | TRBV30 | AWSPSGHIYGYT
TRBJ2-7 | TRBV27 | ASSYQRSQIEQY
TRBJ1-5 | TRBV5-6 | ASSYRGSYSNQPQH
TRBJ2-5 | TRBV6-5 | ASSSRLADTQY
TRBJ2-1 | TRBV29-1 | SVEDRGTYNEQF
TRBJ2-7 | TRBV7-2 | ASSSRVYEQY
TRBJ2-7 | TRBV6-5 | ASSYGGTGGYEQY
TRBJ2-7 | TRBV27 | ASSFSGVGYEQY
TRBJ2-5 | TRBV27 | ASSGGETQY
TRBJ2-1 | TRBV25-1 | ASSRTSGGEQF
TRBJ1-6 | TRBV6-1 | ASSEVRTISPLH
TRBJ2-5 | TRBV30 | AWSVSETQY
TRBJ2-7 | TRBV5-6 | ASSLASTYEQY
TRBJ2-5 | TRBV7-9 | ASSPRTSGGETQY
TRBJ2-7 | TRBV5-1 | ASSLRPGRSAHEQY
TRBJ1-6 | TRBV27 | ASSYETGSPLH
TRBJ2-1 | TRBV30 | AFPLPGRRYNEQF
TRBJ2-7 | TRBV30 | AWSVGASYEQY
TRBJ2-7 | TRBV2 | ASGKRDGYEQY
TRBJ2-1 | TRBV5-6 | ASSLELAGWNEQF
TRBJ2-5 | TRBV6-5 | ASSRDQETQY
TRBJ2-7 | TRBV4-1 | ASSPLPGSYEQY
TRBJ1-5 | TRBV9 | ASSVGGSSNQPQH
TRBJ1-5 | TRBV12-5 | ASGWGHEGNQPQH
TRBJ2-5 | TRBV7-9 | ASSSRDRGQETQY
TRBJ1-1 | TRBV27 | ASSSGGTEAF
TRBJ2-1 | TRBV27 | ASSLRSSSYNEQF
TRBJ2-1 | TRBV5-1 | ASSFRDAYNEQF
TRBJ1-1 | TRBV29-1 | SVLQGAEAF
TRBJ2-7 | TRBV29-1 | SDPTGCYEQY
TRBJ2-5 | TRBV11-2 | ASSPSGGALQETQY
TRBJ2-1 | TRBV29-1 | SERGAGNEQF
TRBJ2-7 | TRBV6-6 | ASSVTTSYEQY
TRBJ2-7 | TRBV7-9 | ASSQEGVRSYEQY
TRBJ2-1 | TRBV30 | AWSVGRFHEQF
TRBJ2-7 | TRBV6-4 | ASSEGDSSYEQY
TRBJ2-5 | TRBV5-6 | ASSNGLAGGTEETQY
TRBJ2-1 | TRBV7-9 | ASSLGQGIGWSNEQF
TRBJ1-5 | TRBV6-1 | ASSGQGLDQPQH
TRBJ2-7 | TRBV2 | ASSEGVGFPYEQY
TRBJ1-1 | TRBV7-8 | ASSLAQGTAEAF
TRBJ1-1 | TRBV7-3 | ASSLDGPNTEAF
TRBJ2-3 | TRBV30 | AWSVRSGGFPGLADTQY
TRBJ1-3 | TRBV29-1 | SVAPLGLGNTIY
TRBJ1-2 | TRBV4-1 | ASPNYGQDNGYT
TRBJ2-1 | TRBV13 | ASSFPGGYNEQF
TRBJ1-2 | TRBV5-6 | ASSLIDGYT
TRBJ1-1 | TRBV7-2 | ASSPGQGNTEAF
TRBJ2-2 | TRBV13 | ASSRLVSNTGELF